Shown below are 21 T cell receptor beta chains from a single sample sequenced in a study of blood T cell repertoires in COVID-19. Clones were read by immunoSEQ multiplex PCR, and TCRdb kept only the in-frame ones, dropping some. The sample has 270,000 or so clones; approximately 90% are singletons. Sequenced input: PBMCs or T cells enriched from blood (not recorded which). The source of these receptors is a woman in her thirties or forties with acute COVID-19.

V usage is TRBV7-8 and J usage is TRBJ2-3; TRBD2 might be the D (5 bases). CDR3 length: 15 amino acids. The V gene lost 1 base and the J gene lost 4 bases, with 12 bases spanning the gap. Germline CDR1 is SGHVS and CDR2 is FQNEAQ. The CDR3 region is CASSLEYGGSDTQYF. The CDR3 region has the DNA TGTGCCAGCAGCTTAGAGTATGGCGGGTCAGATACGCAGTATTTT.

CDR3 protein: CATLGGINTGELFF. The DNA for the CDR3 is TGTGCCACCCTTGGGGGGATAAACACCGGGGAGCTGTTTTTT. The chain uses TRBV5-8 and TRBJ2-2, with D possibly TRBD2 on 6 matching bases. V gave up 9 bases and J gave up 2 bases, with 14 bases separating them. CDR3 size: 14 residues. In germline, CDR1 is SGHTS, CDR2 YDEGEE.

The chain has TRBV6-5 and TRBJ2-7, with 7 bases identical to TRBD2. V lost 10 bases, J lost 7 bases, and 13 bases stayed unmatched. Germline V gives CDR1 MNHEY, CDR2 SVGAGI. The CDR3 has 13 residues. The CDR3 nucleotides are TGTGCCACCTCGGGCCAACTAGCGCGGGAGCAGTACTTC. It translates to CATSGQLAREQYF.

The gene calls are TRBV4-1 and TRBJ2-2; 8 bases agree with TRBD2. Germline CDR1 and CDR2: MGHRA and YSYEKL. The CDR3 has 17 amino acids. Trimming took 1 base from V and 0 from J; bases not matched to a gene: 4. CDR3 DNA: TGCGCCAGCAGCCAAGTAGAACTAGCGGCGAACACCGGGGAGCTGTTTTTT. It codes for CASSQVELAANTGELFF.

In its sample, this clone was seen once. This rearrangement joins TRBV3-1 (or the pseudogene TRBV3-2) to TRBJ1-2, with D possibly TRBD1 on 6 matching bases. In germline, CDR1 is LGHDT, CDR2 YNNKEL (reference sequence). The V end lost 3 bases, the J end lost 0 bases, and 11 bases lay between the germline ends. This CDR3 is built from 15 residues. The CDR3 protein is CASSHRQVANYGYTF. DNA for the CDR3: TGTGCCAGCAGCCATCGACAGGTCGCTAACTATGGCTACACCTTC.

The rearrangement joins TRBV19 to TRBJ2-7; 10 bases are shared with TRBD2. Germline CDR1 reads LNHDA; CDR2 reads SQIVND (reference sequence). The CDR3 is 14 amino acids. J lost 4 bases, V lost 4 bases, and 4 bases had no gene match. The CDR3 DNA is TGTGCCAGTAGTAGTCTAGCGGGAGTTTACGAGCAGTACTTC. This translates into CASSSLAGVYEQYF.

The chain has TRBV11-2 and TRBJ2-2; tentatively, D is TRBD2 (5 bases). In germline, CDR1 is SGHAT, CDR2 FQNNGV. The CDR3 is 15 amino acids. Deletions cut 7 bases from V and 4 bases from J, with 16 bases between. As DNA, the CDR3 is TGTGCCAGCACTCCGAGGGAAGGAGTCACCGGGGAGCTGTTTTTT. Its translation: CASTPREGVTGELFF. Filled out from reference TRBV11-2 and TRBJ2-2, the complete variable domain reads EAGVAQSPRYKIIEKRQSVAFWCNPISGHATLYWYQQILGQGPKLLIQFQNNGVVDDSQLPKDRFSAERLKGVDSTLKIQPAKLEDSAVYLCASTPREGVTGELFFGEGSRLTVL.

The gene calls are TRBV5-1 and TRBJ1-3; D might be TRBD1 (6 bases). Germline V gene lookup returns CDR1 SGHRS and CDR2 YFSETQ. The ends were cut back, 6 bases at V and 4 bases at J, with 14 bases in the middle. There are 14 residues in the CDR3. The CDR3 bases are TGCGCCAGCAAAAACCAGGGGTTCGGAAACACCATATATTTT. Protein product: CASKNQGFGNTIYF. The full variable domain, in which reference TRBV5-1 and TRBJ1-3 provide the parts outside the CDR3, is KAGVTQTPRYLIKTRGQQVTLSCSPISGHRSVSWYQQTPGQGLQFLFEYFSETQRNKGNFPGRFSGRQFSNSRSEMNVSTLELGDSALYLCASKNQGFGNTIYFGEGSWLTVV.

The rearrangement uses TRBV6-1 and TRBJ1-5, with TRBD1 as a possible D gene (5 bases). The CDR3 consists of 14 residues. Germline V gene data show CDR1 as MNHNS and CDR2 as SASEGT. V was pared by 0 bases and J by 2 bases, with 5 bases between. The CDR3 nucleotides are TGTGCCAGCAGTGAAGCAGGGGGCAATCAGCCCCAGCATTTT. It is translated as CASSEAGGNQPQHF.

The V and J genes are TRBV18 and TRBJ1-3; 8 positions match TRBD1. J was trimmed by 4 bases and V by 2 bases; bases with no gene match: 4. Germline CDR1 is KGHSH and CDR2 is LQKENI. The CDR3 extends over 15 amino acids. The CDR3 sequence is CASSPYDRGGNTIYF. The CDR3, as DNA: TGTGCCAGCTCACCATACGACAGGGGCGGAAACACCATATATTTT.

CDR3 residues: CASSEQGARVVTEAFF. CDR3 nucleotides: TGTGCCAGCAGTGAGCAGGGGGCGCGAGTGGTCACTGAAGCTTTCTTT. The V and J genes are TRBV2 and TRBJ1-1; 8 bases line up with TRBD1. With V trimmed by 3 bases and J by 4 bases, 10 bases remained unmatched. The CDR3 runs 16 residues. The V gene's germline CDR1 is SNHLY and CDR2 FYNNEI.

V and J are TRBV14 and TRBJ1-6; 9 nucleotides agree with TRBD1. V was pared by 0 bases and J by 7 bases, with 7 bases of the junction left unmatched. Germline V CDR1 and CDR2: SGHDN, FVKESK. CDR3 length equals 17 residues. The CDR3, as DNA: TGTGCCAGCAGCCAAGATCTTCCTGGGACAGGGAATTCACCCCTCCACTTT. Translated: CASSQDLPGTGNSPLHF.

This rearrangement joins TRBV6-6 to TRBJ1-1; 11 bases align to TRBD1. Germline V gene data show CDR1 as MNHNY and CDR2 as SVGAGI (reference sequence). The V and J ends lost 6 bases and 10 bases, in that order; junction bases with no gene match: 7. The CDR3 is 13 residues long. CDR3 sequence reads: CASRGGTGGGAFF. The CDR3 region has the DNA TGTGCCAGCAGGGGAGGGACAGGGGGGGGAGCTTTCTTT.

The chain uses TRBV19 and TRBJ2-1, with TRBD2 matching 7 bases. J was trimmed by 15 bases and V by 1 base; bases with no gene match: 15. Germline V gives CDR1 LNHDA, CDR2 SQIVND (reference sequence). The CDR3 sequence is 15 residues long. The CDR3 DNA reads as TGTGCCAGTAGTATAGGGCCAGCGGGATTTTTGAGTACGTTCTTC. This codes for CASSIGPAGFLSTFF.

This clone was found once. The chain joins TRBV19 to TRBJ1-4; 10 positions match TRBD1. The germline V gene encodes CDR1 LNHDA and CDR2 SQIVND (reference sequence). The CDR3 totals 14 residues. After removal of 4 bases from V and 8 bases from J, the junction contained 4 bases not matched to a gene. The chain's CDR3 is CASSRQGAREKLFF. The CDR3 coding sequence is TGTGCCAGTAGTAGACAGGGGGCGCGCGAAAAACTGTTTTTT.

The rearrangement links TRBV18 to TRBJ2-1; TRBD1 aligns across 9 bases. The ends lost 5 bases at V and 4 bases at J; junction bases unmatched: 6. Germline values: CDR1 KGHSH, CDR2 LQKENI. This CDR3 contains 15 residues. Here the CDR3 DNA reads TGTGCCAGCTCAACCCGGGACAGGGATTACAATGAGCAGTTCTTC. Translating gives CASSTRDRDYNEQFF. Together with reference TRBV18 and TRBJ2-1, the CDR3 gives the full variable domain: NAGVMQNPRHLVRRRGQEARLRCSPMKGHSHVYWYRQLPEEGLKFMVYLQKENIIDESGMPKERFSAEFPKEGPSILRIQQVVRGDSAAYFCASSTRDRDYNEQFFGPGTRLTVL.

This chain links TRBV24-1 with TRBJ2-1; TRBD1 matches at 9 bases. The germline V gene has CDR1 KGHDR and CDR2 SFDVKD. This CDR3 comprises 12 residues. Trimming removed 10 bases from V and 6 bases from J; junction bases left unmatched: 3. CDR3 DNA: TGTGCCACAGAGGACAGGGGCAATGAGCAGTTCTTC. Translated, it gives CATEDRGNEQFF.

This sequence joins TRBV5-6 and TRBJ1-1; D is unclear. The germline CDR1 and CDR2 sequences are SGHDT and YYEEEE. Trimming took 0 bases from V and 3 from J, leaving 12 bases between them. The CDR3 has 15 amino acids. The CDR3: CASSLVGPRDTEAFF. CDR3 in DNA: TGTGCCAGCAGCTTGGTAGGGCCGCGGGACACTGAAGCTTTCTTT.

The V gene is TRBV14, the J gene TRBJ1-2, with 9 nucleotides matching TRBD1. The CDR3 covers 17 residues. Per germline, CDR1 SGHDN and CDR2 FVKESK. V dropped 4 bases and J dropped 0; count of bases not matched to a gene: 9. The DNA of the CDR3 is TGTGCCAGCAGCCGCGTCGCTGGGACAGGGTCTAACTATGGCTACACCTTC. It specifies CASSRVAGTGSNYGYTF.

V is TRBV6-5 and J is TRBJ2-7, with D possibly TRBD1 on 6 matching bases. CDR1 and CDR2 (germline): MNHEY, SVGAGI. Trimming cost V 2 bases and J 5 bases, with 13 bases left between them. The CDR3 runs 14 residues. The CDR3 spells CASSYSTGSHEQYF. The DNA for the CDR3 is TGTGCCAGCAGTTACAGTACAGGGTCCCACGAGCAGTACTTC.

This sequence joins TRBV7-9 and TRBJ2-7; D unresolved. The CDR3 totals 14 residues. Trimming cost V 1 base and J 6 bases, with 13 bases left between them. Germline lookup yields CDR1 SEHNR and CDR2 FQNEAQ (reference sequence). In DNA, the CDR3 is TGTGCCAGCAGCTTAGAATCGTTGGCCAGCGAGCAGTACTTC. Residues: CASSLESLASEQYF.